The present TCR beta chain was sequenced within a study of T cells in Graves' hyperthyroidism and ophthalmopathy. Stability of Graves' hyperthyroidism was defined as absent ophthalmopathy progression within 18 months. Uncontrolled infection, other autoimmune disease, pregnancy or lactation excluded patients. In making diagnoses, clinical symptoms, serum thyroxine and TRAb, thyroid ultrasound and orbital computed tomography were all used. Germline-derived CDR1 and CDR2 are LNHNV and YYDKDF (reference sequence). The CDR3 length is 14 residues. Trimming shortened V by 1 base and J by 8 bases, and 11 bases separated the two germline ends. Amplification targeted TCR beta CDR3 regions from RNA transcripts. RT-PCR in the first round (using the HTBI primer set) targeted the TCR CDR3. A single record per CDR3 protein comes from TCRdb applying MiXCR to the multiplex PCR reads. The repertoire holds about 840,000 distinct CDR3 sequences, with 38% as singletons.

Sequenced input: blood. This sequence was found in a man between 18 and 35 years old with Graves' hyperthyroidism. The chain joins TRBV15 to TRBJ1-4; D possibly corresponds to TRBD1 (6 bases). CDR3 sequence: CATSRAGGPEKLFF. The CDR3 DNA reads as TGTGCCACCAGCAGAGCGGGGGGGCCAGAAAAACTGTTTTTT.